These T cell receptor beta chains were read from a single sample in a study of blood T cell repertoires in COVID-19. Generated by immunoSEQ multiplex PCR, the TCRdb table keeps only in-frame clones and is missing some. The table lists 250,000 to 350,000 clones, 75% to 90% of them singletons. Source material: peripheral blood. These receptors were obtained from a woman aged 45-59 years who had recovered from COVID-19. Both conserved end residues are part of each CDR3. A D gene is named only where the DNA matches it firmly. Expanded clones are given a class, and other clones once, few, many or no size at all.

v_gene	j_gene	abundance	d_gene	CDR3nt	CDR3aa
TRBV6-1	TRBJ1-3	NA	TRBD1	TGTGCCAGCAGTGAAGGAGACCCCGGGACAGTGGGAAACACCATATATTTT	CASSEGDPGTVGNTIYF
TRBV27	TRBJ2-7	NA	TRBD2	TGTGCCAGCAGTACACTAGCGGGGCGCTACGAGCAGTACTTC	CASSTLAGRYEQYF
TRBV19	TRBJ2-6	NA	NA	TGTGCCAGTATTCCGTTTTTCGGTTCTGGGGCCAACGTCCTGACTTTC	CASIPFFGSGANVLTF
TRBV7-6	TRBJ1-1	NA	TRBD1	TGTGCCAGCAGCTTAGTCCCGCAGGGGGCGATTACTGAAGCTTTCTTT	CASSLVPQGAITEAFF
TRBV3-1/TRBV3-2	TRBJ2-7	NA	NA	TGTGCCAGCAGCCAAGCAAACCCAGGGGTCGGGGGGCTAGCGGTCTCGAGCTCCTACGAGCAGTACTTC	CASSQANPGVGGLAVSSSYEQYF
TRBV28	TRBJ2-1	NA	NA	TGTGCCAGCAGTTTAGAGGAGGGATCTAGGTTCTTC	CASSLEEGSRFF
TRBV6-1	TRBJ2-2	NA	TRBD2	TGTGCCAGCAGTGAACTAGCGGGAGGGCCCGGGGAGCTGTTTTTT	CASSELAGGPGELFF
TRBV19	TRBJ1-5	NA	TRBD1	TGTGCCAGTAGTGCCCGGACAGGGCTTCAGCCCCAGCATTTT	CASSARTGLQPQHF
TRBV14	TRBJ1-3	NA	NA	TGTGCCAGCAGCCATGACCGGGGAGCATCTCGTGGAAACACCATATATTTT	CASSHDRGASRGNTIYF
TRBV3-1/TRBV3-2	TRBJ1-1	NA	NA	TGTGCCAGCAAAACAGACAGGTCTAACACTGAAGCTTTCTTT	CASKTDRSNTEAFF
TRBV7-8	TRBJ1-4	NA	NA	TGTGCCAGCAGCCACACGAGAGCGGGGATCTCTAATGAAAAACTGTTTTTT	CASSHTRAGISNEKLFF
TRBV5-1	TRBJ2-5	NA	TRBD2	TGCGCCAGCAGCTTGGGACTAGCGACACCGTACCAAGAGACCCAGTACTTC	CASSLGLATPYQETQYF
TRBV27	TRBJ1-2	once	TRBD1	TGTGCCAGCAGTTTCGACAGGGGGCGCGTCTATGGCTACACCTTC	CASSFDRGRVYGYTF
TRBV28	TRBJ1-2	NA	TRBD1	TGTGCCAGCAGCTCTCCCGGGACAGGGGACTATGGCTACACCTTC	CASSSPGTGDYGYTF
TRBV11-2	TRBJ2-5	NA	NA	TGTGCCAGCAGCTTAGTGAGGGTAGAGACCCAGTACTTC	CASSLVRVETQYF
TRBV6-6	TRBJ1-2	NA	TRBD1	TGTGCCAGCAGCGCCAACAGGGGGGAGTATGGCTACACCTTC	CASSANRGEYGYTF
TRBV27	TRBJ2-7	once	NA	TGTGCCAGCAAGAACGCGGGCCTAACCTACGAGCAGTACTTC	CASKNAGLTYEQYF
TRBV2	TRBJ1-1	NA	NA	TGTGCCAGCAGTGAGCCAGGGATGAACACTGAAGCTTTCTTT	CASSEPGMNTEAFF
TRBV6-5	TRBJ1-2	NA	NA	TGTGCCAGCAGTTACTATGTACAGGGTGGCTACACCTTC	CASSYYVQGGYTF
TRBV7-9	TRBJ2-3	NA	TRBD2	TGTGCCAGCAGCTACACCGGGAGGACAGATACGCAGTATTTT	CASSYTGRTDTQYF
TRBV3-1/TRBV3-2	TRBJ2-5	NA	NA	TGTGCCAGCAGCCAAGAGGGGCGGCTACAAGAGACCCAGTACTTC	CASSQEGRLQETQYF
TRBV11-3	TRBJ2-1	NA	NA	TGTGCCAGCAGCTCGGGGGAACCGGGACGGGGCTACAATGAGCAGTTCTTC	CASSSGEPGRGYNEQFF
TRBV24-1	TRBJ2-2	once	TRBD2	TGTGCCACCAGGCGGGGGGGCGCCGGGGAGCTGTTTTTT	CATRRGGAGELFF
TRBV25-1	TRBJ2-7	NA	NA	TGTGCCAGCAGTAATGCTCAGGGTTACGAGCAGTACTTC	CASSNAQGYEQYF
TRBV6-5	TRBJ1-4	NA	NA	TGTGCCAGCAGTTACGGATGGGGCTCGGCTAATGAAAAACTGTTTTTT	CASSYGWGSANEKLFF
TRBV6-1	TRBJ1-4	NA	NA	TGTGCCAGCAGTGACCCTTTTGAAAAACTGTTTTTT	CASSDPFEKLFF
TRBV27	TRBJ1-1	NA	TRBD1	TGTGCCAGCAGGGTTACAGGGGGCCTAGACGGAACTGAAGCTTTCTTT	CASRVTGGLDGTEAFF
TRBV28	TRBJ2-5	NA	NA	TGTGCCAGCAGTTTGGCGGGACCCTTAGAGACCCAGTACTTC	CASSLAGPLETQYF
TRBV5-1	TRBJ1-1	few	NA	TGCGCCAGCAGCTTGGCAGGGGCGAACACTGAAGCTTTCTTT	CASSLAGANTEAFF
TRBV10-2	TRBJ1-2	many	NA	TGCGCCAGCATGGCGGGGGATGGGGCCTGGGTACATGGCTACACCTTC	CASMAGDGAWVHGYTF
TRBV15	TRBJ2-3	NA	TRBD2	TGTGCCACCAGCAGAGCGATGGGGGGGGTCAGAGATACGCAGTATTTT	CATSRAMGGVRDTQYF
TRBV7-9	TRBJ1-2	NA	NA	TGTGCCAGCAGCTTAGAAGACAGCACCGTGACGGGCTACACCTTC	CASSLEDSTVTGYTF
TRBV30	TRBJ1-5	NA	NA	TGTGCCTGGAGCGCAGGACAGAGAAGTCAGCCCCAGCATTTT	CAWSAGQRSQPQHF
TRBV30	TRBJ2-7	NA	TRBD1	TGTGCCTGGACAGGGGGCTCCTACGAGCAGTACTTC	CAWTGGSYEQYF
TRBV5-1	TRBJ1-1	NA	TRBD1	TGCGCCAGCAGCGATTGGACAGGTACTAACACTGAAGCTTTCTTT	CASSDWTGTNTEAFF
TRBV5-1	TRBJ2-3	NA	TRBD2	TGCGCCAGCAGCTTGTCGGGTAGCGGGAGAGCAGATACGCAGTATTTT	CASSLSGSGRADTQYF
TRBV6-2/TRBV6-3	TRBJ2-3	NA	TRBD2	TGTGCCAGCAGCCGCGGGACTAGCGGGACTTACACAGATACGCAGTATTTT	CASSRGTSGTYTDTQYF
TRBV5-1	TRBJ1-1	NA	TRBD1	TGCGCCAGCCGCCCAGGGGGCTTGAACACTGAAGCTTTCTTT	CASRPGGLNTEAFF
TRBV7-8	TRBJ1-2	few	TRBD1	TGTGCCAGCAGCCTTAGGACAGGGCTTTATGGCTACACCTTC	CASSLRTGLYGYTF
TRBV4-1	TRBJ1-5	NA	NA	TGCGCCAGCAGCCAATCTCAGAATCAGCCCCAGCATTTT	CASSQSQNQPQHF
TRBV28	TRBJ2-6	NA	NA	TGTGCCAGCAGTTTACGGGGTCCTGGGGCCAACGTCCTGACTTTC	CASSLRGPGANVLTF
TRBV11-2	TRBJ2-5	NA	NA	TGTGCCAGCAGCCCCCGCGATACCCAGTACTTC	CASSPRDTQYF
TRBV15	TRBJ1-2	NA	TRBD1	TGTGCCACCAGCAGAGATTTCCCCGGGACAGACCTTTATGGCTACACCTTC	CATSRDFPGTDLYGYTF
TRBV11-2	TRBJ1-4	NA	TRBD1	TGTGCCAGCAGCCAGGAGACAGGGAGACCTGAAAAACTGTTTTTT	CASSQETGRPEKLFF
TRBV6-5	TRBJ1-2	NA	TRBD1	TGTGCCAGCAGGTCGGGACAGGGGGCCTACTATGGCTACACCTTC	CASRSGQGAYYGYTF
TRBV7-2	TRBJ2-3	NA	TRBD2	TGTGCCAGCAGCCCAGGACTAGCGGGGGGCCACACAGATACGCAGTATTTT	CASSPGLAGGHTDTQYF
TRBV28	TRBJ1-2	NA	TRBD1	TGTGCCAGCAGGGGACAGGGCTATGGCTACACCTTC	CASRGQGYGYTF
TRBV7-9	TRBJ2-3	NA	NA	TGTGCCAGCAGCTCGCAGGCAGATACGCAGTATTTT	CASSSQADTQYF
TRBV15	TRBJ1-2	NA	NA	TGTGCCACCAGCAGGGCAAAGGAGGGCATTAACTATGGCTACACCTTC	CATSRAKEGINYGYTF
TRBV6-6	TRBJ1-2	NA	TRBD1	TGTGCCAGCAGTTACTCGAGCTCAGGGGGACTGGATGGCTACACCTTC	CASSYSSSGGLDGYTF
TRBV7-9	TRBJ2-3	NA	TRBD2	TGTGCCAGCAGCTTCGGAGCGGGAGCTAGCACAGATACGCAGTATTTT	CASSFGAGASTDTQYF
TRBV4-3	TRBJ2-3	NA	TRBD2	TGCGCCAGCAGCCAAGAAGCGCGCGGGGGACGCACAGATACGCAGTATTTT	CASSQEARGGRTDTQYF
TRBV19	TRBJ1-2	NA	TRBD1	TGTGCCAGTAGGCGGACAGGGGGTGTCGGTGGCTACACCTTC	CASRRTGGVGGYTF